This T cell receptor (beta chain) was obtained from a study of blood T cell repertoires in COVID-19. Study context: T cells, B-cell-depleted T cells, or PBMCs supplied cDNA or gDNA.

Grouping used clinical history reported by participants in a survey and questionnaire. Authors' data handling: Quantification of nucleated cells was approximated via reference gene primer amplification. The repertoire was sequenced with immunoSEQ multiplex PCR; TCRdb's copy has only in-frame clones and lacks some. That table supplies the V and J calls and clone size; D and trimming were determined from the DNA. The sample yields approximately 250,000 clones, roughly 79% seen once. The CDR3 sequence is 15 residues long. This clone was counted once. Sequencing was performed on PBMCs or T cells enriched from blood (not recorded which). The V gene is TRBV21-1, the J gene TRBJ2-7; the DNA was not compared with TRBD1, the D call given in the table. TRBV21-1 corresponds to a pseudogene. This sequence originates from a man aged 40-55 years who had recovered from COVID-19. CDR3 sequence reads: CASSAQTGTIYEQYF. In DNA, the CDR3 is TGTGCCAGCAGCGCCCAGACAGGGACGATCTACGAGCAGTACTTC.